The next 12 T cell receptor beta chains were all read from a single sample in a study of T cell changes during pregnancy in multiple sclerosis. Measured with immunoSEQ multiplex PCR; TCRdb has only the in-frame clones, and not every one. This table has about 84,000 clones, approximately 95% appearing once. The sample was peripheral blood, taken in the second trimester of pregnancy. Receptor source: a female donor in good health, enrolled as a control in a pregnancy study.

The chain couples TRBV5-1 to TRBJ2-2; TRBD1 matches 9 bases. V shed 0 bases, J shed 4 bases, and the junction held 4 bases outside the gene matches. Germline values: CDR1 SGHRS, CDR2 YFSETQ. The CDR3 length is 16 residues. DNA of the CDR3: TGCGCCAGCAGCTTGGGAGGGACAGGGCCCACCGGGGAGCTGTTTTTT. Protein product: CASSLGGTGPTGELFF.

The chain carries TRBV11-3 and TRBJ2-3; D not certain. The CDR3 has 13 amino acids. V was shortened by 5 bases and J by 5 bases, with 11 bases between the two germline ends. From germline, CDR1 is SGHNT and CDR2 YENEEA. The CDR3 loop reads CASSLTTGDTQYF. CDR3 sequence (DNA): TGTGCCAGCAGCCTGACCACGGGAGATACGCAGTATTTT.

The chain employs TRBV7-8 and TRBJ2-4; possible D gene TRBD1, 6 bases. The V and J ends lost 4 bases and 0 bases respectively, with 22 bases between them. Per germline, CDR1 SGHVS and CDR2 FQNEAQ. There are 19 residues in the CDR3. CDR3 coding DNA: TGTGCCAGCAGCTCTCCCATGCCTGCGAGGGGGATAGCCAAAAACATTCAGTACTTC. Translating it yields CASSSPMPARGIAKNIQYF.

The chain joins TRBV30 to TRBJ1-3; TRBD1 aligns across 8 bases. The CDR3 has 14 amino acids. Trimming cost V 5 bases and J 2 bases; bases outside gene matches: 5. Looked up from germline, CDR1 is GTSNPN and CDR2 is SVGIG (reference sequence). CDR3 bases: TGTGCCTGGTGGACAGGGTATGCTGGAAACACCATATATTTT. The encoded protein is CAWWTGYAGNTIYF.

This rearrangement joins TRBV6-1 to TRBJ1-1, with TRBD1 matching over 8 bases. CDR1 and CDR2 (germline): MNHNS, SASEGT. The CDR3 contains 12 residues. The V segment lost 7 bases and the J segment 3 bases; nucleotides outside the gene matches: 1. CDR3 DNA sequence: TGTGCCAGCACGGACAGGGACACTGAAGCTTTCTTT. This translates into CASTDRDTEAFF.

The chain employs TRBV4-1 and TRBJ1-4, with 8 bases aligning to TRBD1. CDR3 length equals 14 residues. Germline V gene lookup returns CDR1 MGHRA and CDR2 YSYEKL. After removal of 4 bases from V and 4 bases from J, the junction contained 2 bases not matched to a gene. As DNA, the CDR3 is TGCGCCAGCAGCCGACAGGGGATTAATGAAAAACTGTTTTTT. This encodes CASSRQGINEKLFF.

The rearrangement links TRBV7-6 to TRBJ2-7, with 8 bases fitting TRBD1. The J segment lost 5 bases and the V segment lost 5 bases, leaving 8 bases of the junction unmatched. The CDR3 extends over 14 amino acids. The germline V gene has CDR1 SGHVS and CDR2 FNYEAQ. The CDR3 sequence is CASSQGATWNEQYF. The CDR3 DNA follows: TGTGCCAGCAGCCAGGGGGCAACTTGGAACGAGCAGTACTTC.

The chain employs TRBV19 and TRBJ2-5, with D perhaps TRBD1 (6 bases). The CDR3 runs to 16 residues. Germline V gene lookup returns CDR1 LNHDA and CDR2 SQIVND (reference sequence). The V end lost 5 bases, the J end lost 4 bases, and 20 bases lay between the germline ends. In DNA, the CDR3 is TGTGCCAGTAGTCCAGGGGACCTCAGGGTATCAGAGACCCAGTACTTC. Translated: CASSPGDLRVSETQYF.

The rearrangement joins TRBV19 to TRBJ2-2; D is unresolved. V lost 3 bases to trimming and J lost 2 bases, with 10 bases between them. Germline loops: CDR1 LNHDA, CDR2 SQIVND (reference sequence). The CDR3 runs 15 residues. Here the CDR3 reads CASSIGPINTGELFF. CDR3 in DNA: TGTGCCAGTAGTATTGGGCCGATAAACACCGGGGAGCTGTTTTTT. Full variable domain (remainder filled in from reference TRBV19 and TRBJ2-2): DGGITQSPKYLFRKEGQNVTLSCEQNLNHDAMYWYRQDPGQGLRLIYYSQIVNDFQKGDIAEGYSVSREKKESFPLTVTSAQKNPTAFYLCASSIGPINTGELFFGEGSRLTVL.

This chain joins TRBV6-7 and TRBJ2-6; tentative D call: TRBD2 (5 bases). TRBV6-7 is an open reading frame whose function is uncertain. The CDR3 sequence is 15 residues long. V dropped 1 base and J dropped 3 bases, with 7 bases sitting between them. CDR3 DNA sequence: TGTGCCAGCAGTTACTGGGGAGTTGGGGCCAACGTCCTGACTTTC. Its protein product is CASSYWGVGANVLTF.

V and J are TRBV5-1 and TRBJ2-2; 9 bases line up with TRBD2. Germline trimming cut 0 bases from V and 3 bases from J; bases unmatched to any gene: 6. Germline assignment: CDR1 SGHRS and CDR2 YFSETQ. This CDR3 contains 17 residues. CDR3: CASSLEAGGRYTGELFF. CDR3 DNA sequence: TGCGCCAGCAGCTTGGAGGCGGGAGGGAGGTACACCGGGGAGCTGTTTTTT.

This chain uses TRBV5-4 with TRBJ2-2; 11 nucleotides agree with TRBD2. Germline V lookup: CDR1 SGHNT, CDR2 YYREEE (reference sequence). CDR3 size: 16 residues. V lost 3 bases and J lost 4; bases outside the gene matches: 5. CDR3 bases: TGTGCCAGCAGCTGGGGACTAGCGGTTACCACCGGGGAGCTGTTTTTT. Its protein is CASSWGLAVTTGELFF.